This T cell receptor (beta chain) stems from a study of shared clonotypes between healthy human individuals. The authors distributed each subset's genomic DNA evenly over several immunoSEQ plates. Using immunoSEQ multiplex PCR, the repertoire was profiled, and TCRdb retains in-frame clones only, with some absent. The sample holds 450,000 to 500,000 clones, 79% seen once. The CDR3 has 15 residues. Between the trimmed V and J ends, which lost 2 bases and 3 bases, there was a span of 14 bases. Germline V gives CDR1 ENHRY, CDR2 SYGVKD. The rearrangement uses TRBV10-3 and TRBJ2-7; the D is unclear. The sample was PBMCs. The clonotype was recovered from a woman between 40 and 55 years old in good health. Some clones in this sample may be carry-over from other donors' samples. CDR3 sequence (DNA): TGTGCCATCAGTGAGGAGGCGACCCCATTCTACGAGCAGTACTTC. It specifies CAISEEATPFYEQYF.